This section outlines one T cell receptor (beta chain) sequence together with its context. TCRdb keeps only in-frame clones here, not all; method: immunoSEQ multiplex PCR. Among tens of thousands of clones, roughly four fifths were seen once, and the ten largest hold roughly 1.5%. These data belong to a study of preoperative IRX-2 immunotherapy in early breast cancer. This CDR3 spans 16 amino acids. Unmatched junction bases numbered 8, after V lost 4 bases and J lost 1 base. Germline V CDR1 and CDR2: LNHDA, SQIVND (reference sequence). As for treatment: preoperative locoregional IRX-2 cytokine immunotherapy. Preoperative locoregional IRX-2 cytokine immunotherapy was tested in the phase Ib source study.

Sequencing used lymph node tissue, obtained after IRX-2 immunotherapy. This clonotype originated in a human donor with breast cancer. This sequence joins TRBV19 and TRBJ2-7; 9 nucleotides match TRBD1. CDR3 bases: TGTGCCAGTAGTACACACAGGGGGCCCACGTCCTACGAGCAGTACTTC. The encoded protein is CASSTHRGPTSYEQYF.